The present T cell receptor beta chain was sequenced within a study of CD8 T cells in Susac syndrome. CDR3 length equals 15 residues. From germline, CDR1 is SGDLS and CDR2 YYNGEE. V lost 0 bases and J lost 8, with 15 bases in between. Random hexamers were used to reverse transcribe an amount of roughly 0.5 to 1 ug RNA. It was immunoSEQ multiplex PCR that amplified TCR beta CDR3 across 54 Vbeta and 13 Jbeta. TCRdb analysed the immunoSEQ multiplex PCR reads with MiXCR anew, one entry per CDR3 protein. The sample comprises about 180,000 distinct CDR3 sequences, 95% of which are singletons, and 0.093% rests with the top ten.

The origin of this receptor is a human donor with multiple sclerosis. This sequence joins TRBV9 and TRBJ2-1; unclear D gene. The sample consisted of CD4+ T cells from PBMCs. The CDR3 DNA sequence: TGTGCCAGCAGCGTAGGGGCAGGTGGTGGGGATGAGCAGTTCTTC. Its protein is CASSVGAGGGDEQFF.